This TCR beta chain was sequenced for a study of regulatory T cells in long-lasting Graves disease. Indicated time point: newly diagnosed GD, antithyroid drugs for less than 3 months. Following extraction of RNA from PBMCs, that RNA was used to make the TCR library. Guidelines of the American Thyroid Association were used to diagnose Graves' disease. It was an endocrinology department in Xi'an, China, that provided the patients. Note on this clonotype: Its matching antigen is unknown.

CDR1 LNHDA and CDR2 SQIVND come from the germline V gene (reference sequence). V was clipped by 5 bases and J by 8 bases, with 18 bases between them. The CDR3 spans 14 residues. Building the TCR beta libraries relied on iRepertoire HTBI primers, and CDR3 regions underwent Arm-PCR. From the multiplex PCR reads, TCRdb called clonotypes with MiXCR, one entry per CDR3 protein. The sample includes more than 400,000 distinct CDR3 sequences, around 15% of them seen just once. Whole-study findings and limits: More public clonotypes were shared by persistent patients (around 2,800) than by new patients (roughly 910).

Another study also made use of these data, one on T cells in Graves' hyperthyroidism and ophthalmopathy. That work contributes: The HTBI primer set served for first-round RT-PCR of the TCR CDR3.

V and J are TRBV19 and TRBJ1-1, with D perhaps TRBD1 (5 bases). The receptor was derived from a man aged 35 to 55 with Graves disease. The sample was peripheral blood mononuclear cells (PBMCs), taken at new diagnosis, from a patient treated with antithyroid drugs. In DNA form, the CDR3 reads TGTGCCAGTAGTGTGGGACGTGGATCGTACGAAGCTTTCTTT. It is translated as CASSVGRGSYEAFF.